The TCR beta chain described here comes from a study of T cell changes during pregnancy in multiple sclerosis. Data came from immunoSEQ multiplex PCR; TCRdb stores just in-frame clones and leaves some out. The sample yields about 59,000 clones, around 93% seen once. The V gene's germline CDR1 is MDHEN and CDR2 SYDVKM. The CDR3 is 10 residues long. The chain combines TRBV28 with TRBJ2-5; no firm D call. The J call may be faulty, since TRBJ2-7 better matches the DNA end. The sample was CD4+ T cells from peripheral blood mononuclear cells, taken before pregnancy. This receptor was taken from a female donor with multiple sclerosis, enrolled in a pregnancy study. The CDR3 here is CASRKYEQYF. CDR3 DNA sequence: TGTGCCAGCCGAAAATACGAGCAGTACTTC.